This record covers a single T cell receptor beta chain. Its antigen remains unknown. Here immunoSEQ multiplex PCR was the method, and the copy in TCRdb shows in-frame clones only, minus some. Of 90,000 to 150,000 clones listed, around 90% are singletons. This entry belongs to a study of T cell responses to AZD1222 COVID-19 vaccine. General observations from the study: CD4 TCRs linked to vaccination spanned spike, dominating at 160-218 and 743-854. Nearly half of spike-specific TCRs reportedly target unmutated variant regions. Two AZD1222 administrations were followed by greater Spike-specific TCR breadth and depth. Donors, mostly white British, included more females; clonal diversity was possibly underestimated.

Trimming cost V 7 bases and J 4 bases; bases outside gene matches: 10. CDR3 length equals 15 residues. From germline, CDR1 is MNHEY and CDR2 SVGAGI. The sequence derives from an adult who received the AZD1222 COVID-19 vaccine. J is TRBJ1-2 and V is TRBV6-5; 9 nucleotides match TRBD1. The sequenced sample was peripheral blood, obtained 28 days after the second AZD1222 dose. This chain's CDR3 is CASIPDRGGTYGYTF. The CDR3 nucleotides read TGTGCCAGCATTCCGGACAGGGGTGGTACCTATGGCTACACCTTC.